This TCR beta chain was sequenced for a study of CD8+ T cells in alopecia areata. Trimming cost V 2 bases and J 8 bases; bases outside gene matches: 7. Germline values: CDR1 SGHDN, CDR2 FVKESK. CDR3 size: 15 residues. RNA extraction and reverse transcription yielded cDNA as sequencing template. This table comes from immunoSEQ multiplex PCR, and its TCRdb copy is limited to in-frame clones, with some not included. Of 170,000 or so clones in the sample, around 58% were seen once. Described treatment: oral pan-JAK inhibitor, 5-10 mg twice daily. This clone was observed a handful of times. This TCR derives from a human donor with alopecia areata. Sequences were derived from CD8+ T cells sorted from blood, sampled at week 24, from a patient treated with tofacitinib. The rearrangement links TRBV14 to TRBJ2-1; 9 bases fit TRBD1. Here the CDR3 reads CASSQYRGPGYEQFF. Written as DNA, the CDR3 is TGTGCCAGCAGCCAATACAGGGGGCCAGGCTATGAGCAGTTCTTC. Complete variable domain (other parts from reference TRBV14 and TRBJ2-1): EAGVTQFPSHSVIEKGQTVTLRCDPISGHDNLYWYRRVMGKEIKFLLHFVKESKQDESGMPNNRFLAERTGGTYSTLKVQPAELEDSGVYFCASSQYRGPGYEQFFGPGTRLTVL.